Below, one T cell receptor beta chain is given with its context. Unmatched junction bases numbered 1, after V lost 0 bases and J lost 4 bases. The CDR3 contains 15 residues. Germline V gene data show CDR1 as MNHEY and CDR2 as SVGAGI. The data originate from a study of blood T cell repertoires in COVID-19. Study-wide context: Italy, Spain and the United States were the sources of the convalescent and acute COVID-19 samples.

Repertoires were generated with immunoSEQ multiplex PCR, while TCRdb's copy carries only in-frame clones and drops some. The sample holds around 370,000 clones; almost 90% are singletons and the top ten take around 7.9%. Input material: peripheral blood. This rearrangement joins TRBV6-5 to TRBJ1-1, with TRBD1 matching 11 bases. The sequence came from a woman in her seventies with COVID-19, enrolled during active disease. Here the CDR3 DNA reads TGTGCCAGCAGTTACTCGGACAGGGGGCTCACTGAAGCTTTCTTT. Its translation: CASSYSDRGLTEAFF.